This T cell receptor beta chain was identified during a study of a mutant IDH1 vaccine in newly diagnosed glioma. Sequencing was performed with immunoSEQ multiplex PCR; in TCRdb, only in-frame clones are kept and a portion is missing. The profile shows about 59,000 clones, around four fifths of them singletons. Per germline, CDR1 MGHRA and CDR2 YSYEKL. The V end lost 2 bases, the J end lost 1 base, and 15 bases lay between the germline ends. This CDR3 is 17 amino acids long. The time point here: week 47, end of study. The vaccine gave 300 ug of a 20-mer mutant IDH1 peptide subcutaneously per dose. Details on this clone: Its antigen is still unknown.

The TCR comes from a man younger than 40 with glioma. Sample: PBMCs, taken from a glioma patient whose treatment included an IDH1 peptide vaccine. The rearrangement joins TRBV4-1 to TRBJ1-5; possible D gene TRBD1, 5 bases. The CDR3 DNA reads TGCGCCAGCAGCCAACCCACTTGGGGGGGGAGCAATCAGCCCCAGCATTTT. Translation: CASSQPTWGGSNQPQHF.